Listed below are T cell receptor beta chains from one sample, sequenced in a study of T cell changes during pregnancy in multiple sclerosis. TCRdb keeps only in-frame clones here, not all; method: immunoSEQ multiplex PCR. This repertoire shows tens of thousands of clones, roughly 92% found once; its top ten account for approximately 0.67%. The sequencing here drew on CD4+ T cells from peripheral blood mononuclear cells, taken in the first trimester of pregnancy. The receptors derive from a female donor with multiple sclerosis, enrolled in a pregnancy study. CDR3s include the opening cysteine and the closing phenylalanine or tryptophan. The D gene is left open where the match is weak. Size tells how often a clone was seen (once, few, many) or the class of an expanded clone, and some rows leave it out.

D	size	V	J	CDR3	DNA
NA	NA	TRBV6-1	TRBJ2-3	CASSERRQWRGTDTQYF	TGTGCCAGCAGTGAAAGGCGGCAGTGGCGGGGCACAGATACGCAGTATTTT
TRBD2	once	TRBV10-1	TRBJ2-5	CASRRLADQETQYF	TGCGCCAGCAGGCGACTAGCGGATCAAGAGACCCAGTACTTC
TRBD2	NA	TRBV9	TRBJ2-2	CASSPLAGVGAGELFF	TGTGCCAGCAGCCCCCTAGCGGGAGTTGGGGCCGGGGAGCTGTTTTTT
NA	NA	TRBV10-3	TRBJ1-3	CATVHLFSELSGNTIYF	TGTGCCACGGTCCATTTATTTAGCGAACTCTCTGGAAACACCATATATTTT
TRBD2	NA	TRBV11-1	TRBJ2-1	CASSTTSSGSFHNEQFF	TGTGCCAGCAGCACCACGTCTAGCGGGAGTTTCCACAATGAGCAGTTCTTC
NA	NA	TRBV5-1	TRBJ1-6	CASSWEGVPPLHF	TGCGCCAGCAGCTGGGAGGGAGTTCCACCCCTCCACTTT
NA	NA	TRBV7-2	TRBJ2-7	CASSFGGQSSREQYF	TGTGCCAGCAGCTTCGGGGGACAGTCTAGTCGGGAGCAGTACTTC
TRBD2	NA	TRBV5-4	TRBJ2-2	CASSLLLAGGDTGELFF	TGTGCCAGCAGCTTACTTCTAGCGGGAGGCGACACCGGGGAGCTGTTTTTT
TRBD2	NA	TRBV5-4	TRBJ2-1	CASSQGLASSYNEQFF	TGTGCCAGCAGCCAAGGACTAGCGAGCTCCTACAATGAGCAGTTCTTC
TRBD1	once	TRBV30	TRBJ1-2	CAWRGQNYGYTF	TGTGCCTGGAGGGGACAGAACTATGGCTACACCTTC
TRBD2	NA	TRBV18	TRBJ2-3	CASSQLQGPSGATDTQYF	TGTGCCAGCTCACAGCTCCAGGGACCCAGCGGGGCCACAGATACGCAGTATTTT
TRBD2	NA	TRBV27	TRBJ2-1	CASSFSGLVPNEQFF	TGTGCCAGCAGTTTCTCGGGACTAGTCCCCAATGAGCAGTTCTTC
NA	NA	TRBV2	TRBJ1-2	CASSEMRGGNGYTF	TGTGCCAGCAGTGAGATGAGGGGGGGAAATGGCTACACCTTC
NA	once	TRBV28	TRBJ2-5	CASSFGIETQYF	TGTGCCAGCAGTTTCGGTATAGAGACCCAGTACTTC
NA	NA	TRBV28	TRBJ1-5	CASSFGSNQPQHF	TGTGCCAGCAGTTTCGGTAGCAATCAGCCCCAGCATTTT
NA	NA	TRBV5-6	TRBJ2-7	CASSFPGTPYEQYF	TGTGCCAGCAGCTTCCCCGGGACACCCTACGAGCAGTACTTC
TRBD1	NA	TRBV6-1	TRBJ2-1	CASSDLDRGFPNNEQFF	TGTGCCAGCAGTGATTTGGACAGGGGCTTCCCAAACAATGAGCAGTTCTTC
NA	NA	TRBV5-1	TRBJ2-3	CASSLAGTRGADTQYF	TGCGCCAGCAGCTTGGCGGGGACTCGAGGTGCAGATACGCAGTATTTT
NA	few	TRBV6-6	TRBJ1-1	CASSTTPPLNTEAFF	TGTGCCAGTTCTACCACCCCGCCCCTGAACACTGAAGCTTTCTTT
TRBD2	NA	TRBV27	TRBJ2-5	CASSMGGWETQYF	TGTGCCAGCAGTATGGGGGGGTGGGAGACCCAGTACTTC
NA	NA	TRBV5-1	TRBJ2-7	CASSLSGGSYEQYF	TGCGCCAGCAGCTTGAGTGGGGGGTCCTACGAGCAGTACTTC
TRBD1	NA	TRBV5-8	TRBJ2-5	CASRAGTGIMETQYF	TGTGCCAGCAGGGCCGGGACAGGGATTATGGAGACCCAGTACTTC
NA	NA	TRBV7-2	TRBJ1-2	CASSPARSRGYTF	TGTGCCAGCAGCCCGGCGCGGAGCCGGGGCTACACCTTC
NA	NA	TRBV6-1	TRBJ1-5	CASSDEYSNQPQHF	TGTGCCAGCAGTGACGAGTATAGCAATCAGCCCCAGCATTTT
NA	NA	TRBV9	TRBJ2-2	CASSVARDTGELFF	TGTGCCAGCAGCGTAGCTCGGGACACCGGGGAGCTGTTTTTT
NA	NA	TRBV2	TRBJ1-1	CASSEAGSTEAFF	TGTGCCAGCAGTGAAGCTGGGAGCACTGAAGCTTTCTTT
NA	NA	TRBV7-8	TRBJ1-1	CASSLGTGNTEAFF	TGTGCCAGCAGCTTAGGCACGGGGAACACTGAAGCTTTCTTT
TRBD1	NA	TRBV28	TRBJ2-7	CASSRFSGTGSTYEQYF	TGTGCCAGCAGCCGTTTTTCGGGGACAGGGTCAACCTACGAGCAGTACTTC
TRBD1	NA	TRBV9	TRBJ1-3	CASSPRPGQGISGNTIYF	TGTGCCAGCAGCCCCCGGCCCGGACAGGGTATCTCTGGAAACACCATATATTTT
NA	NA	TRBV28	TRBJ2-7	CASRLTGEYYEQYF	TGTGCCAGCCGCCTGACCGGAGAGTACTACGAGCAGTACTTC
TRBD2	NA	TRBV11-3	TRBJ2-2	CASSLDWGGTGELFF	TGTGCCAGCAGCCTAGACTGGGGGGGCACCGGGGAGCTGTTTTTT
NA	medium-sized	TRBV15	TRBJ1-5	CATSSDRYDSNQPQHF	TGTGCCACCAGCAGCGACAGGTACGATAGCAATCAGCCCCAGCATTTT
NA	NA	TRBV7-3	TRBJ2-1	CASSLIADPSYNEQFF	TGTGCCAGCAGCTTAATAGCCGATCCCTCCTACAATGAGCAGTTCTTC
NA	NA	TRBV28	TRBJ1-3	CASSLQDQVGNTIYF	TGTGCCAGCAGTTTACAGGATCAGGTCGGAAACACCATATATTTT
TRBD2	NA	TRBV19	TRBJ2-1	CASHPHSGRTEQFF	TGTGCCAGTCACCCCCATAGCGGGAGGACTGAGCAGTTCTTC
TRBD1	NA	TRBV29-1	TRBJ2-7	CSARQGGGPYEQYF	TGCAGCGCTCGACAGGGGGGGGGACCTTACGAGCAGTACTTC
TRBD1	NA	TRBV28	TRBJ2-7	CASSVPGTVYEQYF	TGTGCCAGCAGTGTCCCCGGGACAGTCTACGAGCAGTACTTC
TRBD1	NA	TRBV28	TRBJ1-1	CASGTGNTEAFF	TGTGCCAGCGGGACAGGGAACACTGAAGCTTTCTTT